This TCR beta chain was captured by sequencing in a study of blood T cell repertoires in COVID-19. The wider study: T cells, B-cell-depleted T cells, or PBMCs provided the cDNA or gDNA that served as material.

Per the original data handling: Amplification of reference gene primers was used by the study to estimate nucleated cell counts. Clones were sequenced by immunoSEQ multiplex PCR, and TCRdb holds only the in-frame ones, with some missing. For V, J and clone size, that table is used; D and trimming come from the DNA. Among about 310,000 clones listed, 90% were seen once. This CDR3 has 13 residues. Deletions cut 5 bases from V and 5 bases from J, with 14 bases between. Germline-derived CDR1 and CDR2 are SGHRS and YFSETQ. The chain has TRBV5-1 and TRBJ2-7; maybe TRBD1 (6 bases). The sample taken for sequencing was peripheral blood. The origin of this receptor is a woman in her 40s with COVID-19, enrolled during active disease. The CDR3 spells CASREGGLDEQYF. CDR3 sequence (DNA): TGCGCCAGCAGAGAAGGGGGTCTCGACGAGCAGTACTTC.